These 9 T cell receptor beta chains were sequenced from one sample in a study of TIL therapy for anti-PD-1-resistant metastatic lung cancer. The libraries were made with immunoSEQ v3. Some clones are missing from TCRdb's copy, which holds only in-frame ones; the method was immunoSEQ multiplex PCR. The data contain some 13,000 clones, around 69% of them singletons. As for time point: pre-treatment sample, taken before nivolumab and TIL therapy. Tumor tissue came from excised metastases, mostly pleural nodules or supraclavicular lymph nodes. This specimen consisted of tumor tissue, obtained at baseline. All receptors derive from a woman between 25 and 85 years old with non-small cell lung cancer.

This sequence joins TRBV25-1 and TRBJ1-1; maybe TRBD1 (5 bases). The V gene lost 5 bases and the J gene lost 0 bases, with 13 bases spanning the gap. Germline V gives CDR1 MGHDK, CDR2 SYGVNS. The CDR3 length is 15 residues. The chain's CDR3 is CASSQGWDVNTEAFF. The DNA of the CDR3 is TGTGCCAGCAGTCAAGGATGGGACGTGAACACTGAAGCTTTCTTT.

This clone has a handful of counts. The CDR3 DNA is TGTGCCAGCAGTTACACCGGGACGGACTATGGCTACACCTTC. It encodes CASSYTGTDYGYTF. The chain is built from TRBV6-5 and TRBJ1-2; D might be TRBD1 (5 bases). The CDR3 covers 14 residues. Germline CDR1 is MNHEY and CDR2 is SVGAGI. V dropped 2 bases and J dropped 3 bases, with 10 bases sitting between them.

The chain recombines TRBV10-3 with TRBJ2-4; the match to TRBD1 covers 7 bases. The CDR3 is 15 residues long. J was trimmed by 0 bases and V by 3 bases; bases with no gene match: 2. Looked up from germline, CDR1 is ENHRY and CDR2 is SYGVKD. The CDR3 here is CAISERGLAKNIQYF. As DNA, the CDR3 is TGTGCCATCAGTGAAAGGGGGCTAGCCAAAAACATTCAGTACTTC.

In its sample, this clone was seen a few times. V usage is TRBV27 and J usage is TRBJ2-7; 10 bases align to TRBD1. This CDR3 comprises 16 residues. V lost 6 bases, J lost 1 base, and 9 bases stayed unmatched. Germline V gene data show CDR1 as MNHEY and CDR2 as SMNVEV (reference sequence). In DNA form, the CDR3 reads TGTGCCAGCAGCAAAGGTGGACAGGGGGGTTCCTACGAGCAGTACTTC. This encodes CASSKGGQGGSYEQYF.

The chain carries TRBV5-1 and TRBJ1-2; 7 nucleotides match TRBD1. Germline loops: CDR1 SGHRS, CDR2 YFSETQ. The CDR3 spans 14 residues. The V gene end was trimmed by 0 bases and the J gene end by 8 bases; junction bases not matched to a gene: 7. CDR3 nucleotide sequence: TGCGCCAGCAGCTTGGCCGACAGGGCAGAGGGCTACACCTTC. It encodes CASSLADRAEGYTF.

This chain links TRBV6-5 with TRBJ2-7; 10 bases match TRBD2. The CDR3 totals 14 residues. The trim removed 5 bases at V and 5 bases at J, leaving 6 bases unmatched. From germline, CDR1 is MNHEY and CDR2 SVGAGI. CDR3 sequence (DNA): TGTGCCAGCAGTCGACAGCGGGGGGGCGACGAGCAGTACTTC. It translates to CASSRQRGGDEQYF.

The chain recombines TRBV14 with TRBJ1-2; D remains unclear. The CDR3 spans 14 residues. CDR1 and CDR2 from the germline V gene are SGHDN and FVKESK. Trimming pared 0 bases from V and 1 base from J, leaving 6 bases between. The CDR3 coding sequence is TGTGCCAGCAGCCAAGATCTCCATAACTATGGCTACACCTTC. Protein product: CASSQDLHNYGYTF.

The V call is TRBV7-9, the J call TRBJ2-5; D is unresolved. The CDR3 spans 15 residues. Germline CDR1 is SEHNR and CDR2 is FQNEAQ (reference sequence). Deletions cut 1 base from V and 2 bases from J, with 11 bases between. CDR3 amino acids: CASSLVRFSQETQYF. In DNA form, the CDR3 reads TGTGCCAGCAGCTTAGTTAGGTTTTCGCAAGAGACCCAGTACTTC.

A few counts support this clone. The J gene is TRBJ2-6, the V gene TRBV11-3, with 7 bases lining up with TRBD1. This CDR3 comprises 19 residues. With V trimmed by 2 bases and J by 0 bases, 10 bases remained unmatched. Germline V gene lookup returns CDR1 SGHNT and CDR2 YENEEA. In nucleotides, the CDR3 is TGTGCCAGCAGCTTAATAGACAGGGCGTACTTCTCTGGGGCCAACGTCCTGACTTTC. Its protein product is CASSLIDRAYFSGANVLTF.